These T cell receptor beta chains were read from a single sample in a study of cytomegalovirus exposure and HLA in healthy donors. The data were produced by immunoSEQ multiplex PCR, yet TCRdb's version contains in-frame clones alone and is incomplete. The data hold 110,000 to 150,000 clones, with approximately 94% observed a single time. The sequenced sample consisted of PBMCs. Receptors originate from a man younger than 35 in good health and CMV-seropositive. The CDR3 runs from the conserved cysteine through the conserved F or W.

V,J,length,CDR3
TRBV28,TRBJ2-1,15,CASSWKAGHYNEQFF
TRBV2,TRBJ1-5,18,CASSPFRLDSDSNQPQHF
TRBV5-1,TRBJ2-7,15,CASSPTGQRHYEQYF
TRBV9,TRBJ1-3,16,CASSVGGFTAGNTIYF
TRBV13,TRBJ2-5,17,CASSTSRDGGLRETQYF
TRBV9,TRBJ1-1,14,CASSVGDSNTEAFF
TRBV5-5,TRBJ1-2,14,CASSPRTANYGYTF
TRBV7-2,TRBJ1-1,12,CASSRDRERAFF
TRBV7-3,TRBJ2-1,15,CASSVVAGGSNEQFF
TRBV7-8,TRBJ1-1,14,CASSLERERTEAFF
TRBV6-6,TRBJ1-2,14,CASSSSTRNYGYTF